This T cell receptor (beta chain) was documented in a study of cytomegalovirus exposure and HLA in healthy donors. Study details: The 90 to 150 validation repertoires, a later analysis reported, used the same platform as the approximately 650 first-cohort repertoires. Whole-study results and caveats: That first-cohort TCR clusters tended to co-occur in the 95 to 150 validation repertoires was found in a later analysis.

This table comes from immunoSEQ multiplex PCR, and its TCRdb copy is limited to in-frame clones, with some not included. The repertoire holds about 130,000 clones, with roughly 89% as singletons. About this clone: Its matching antigen is unknown.

There are 13 residues in the CDR3. Germline CDR1 is SGHTA and CDR2 is FQGTGA. The V gene lost 6 bases and the J gene lost 3 bases, with 12 bases spanning the gap. The sequence came from a woman aged 18-30 years in good health and CMV-seropositive. The sequenced sample consisted of PBMCs. The gene calls are TRBV7-3 and TRBJ2-7; D might be TRBD1 (5 bases). This CDR3 is CASSQGPGYEQYF. The DNA of the CDR3 is TGTGCCAGCAGTCAGGGTCCTGGCTACGAGCAGTACTTC.